Each of the 2 T cell receptor beta chains below was sequenced from the same sample in a study of cytomegalovirus exposure and HLA in healthy donors. Clones were sequenced by immunoSEQ multiplex PCR, and TCRdb holds only the in-frame ones, with some missing. The profile shows about 190,000 clones, approximately 88% of them singletons. Sequenced: PBMCs. The origin of the receptors is a man between 18 and 35 years old in good health and CMV-seropositive.

This clone was observed once. This chain links TRBV11-1 with TRBJ2-5, with TRBD1 identical over 10 bases. The CDR3 covers 16 residues. Germline CDR1 is SGHAT and CDR2 is FQDESV (reference sequence). V lost 5 bases to trimming and J lost 0 bases; unmatched junction nucleotides: 6. The CDR3 coding sequence is TGTGCCAGCAGCCCACCGACAGGGGGCTACCAAGAGACCCAGTACTTC. Translation: CASSPPTGGYQETQYF.

CDR3 in DNA: TGTGCCAGCAGTTTATCGTCCCCCTTGGTTAGCGGCTACAATGAGCAGTTCTTC. Its protein is CASSLSSPLVSGYNEQFF. The genes are TRBV27 and TRBJ2-1; possible D gene TRBD2, 6 bases. CDR3 length equals 18 residues. V was pared by 0 bases and J by 3 bases, with 18 bases between. Germline loops: CDR1 MNHEY, CDR2 SMNVEV (reference sequence).